A single sample is the source of the 14 T cell receptor beta chains below, sequenced in a study of cytomegalovirus exposure and HLA in healthy donors (dated by TCRdb to the late 2010s). Library preparation used the immunoSEQ multiplex PCR assay. A mixture of 60 forward primers for TCR Vbeta segments and 13 reverse primers for TCR Jbeta segments was used in the multiplex PCR. TCRdb provides this immuneACCESS table in a form limited to in-frame rearrangements. Some clones are lacking; in checked studies, under half of them reflect an unresolved V gene, and why the rest are absent is not known. This sample lists 200,000 to 250,000 clones; 65% to 80% were detected once. Around 1.7% of the sample goes to the ten largest clones. Sequencing was done on a sample of PBMCs. The receptors stem from a man in his fifties or sixties in good health and CMV-seronegative.

Concerning this clone itself: Other nucleotide sequences in the sample specify the same CDR3. J is TRBJ2-7 and V is TRBV6-5, with 10 positions matching TRBD1. This CDR3 has 15 amino acids. The trim removed 2 bases at V and 2 bases at J, leaving 3 bases unmatched. Germline V gene lookup returns CDR1 MNHEY and CDR2 SVGAGI. The CDR3 DNA sequence: TGTGCCAGCAGTTACCGGGACAGGGGCACCTACGAGCAGTACTTC. It yields the protein CASSYRDRGTYEQYF.

The chain links TRBV14 to TRBJ2-3, with D hard to call. V dropped 1 base and J dropped 5 bases, with 7 bases sitting between them. The germline V gene encodes CDR1 SGHDN and CDR2 FVKESK. The CDR3 covers 13 residues. The CDR3 loop reads CASSQGSGDTQYF. The DNA for the CDR3 is TGTGCCAGCAGCCAAGGGTCGGGAGATACGCAGTATTTT.

The gene calls are TRBV10-3 and TRBJ1-1, with 9 bases fitting TRBD1. V trimming: 5 bases; J trimming: 4 bases; junction bases outside the gene matches: 5. Germline-derived CDR1 and CDR2 are ENHRY and SYGVKD. This CDR3 region has 14 residues. CDR3 DNA: TGTGCCATCAGTCTCACAGGGGGCAGCACTGAAGCTTTCTTT. Amino acids: CAISLTGGSTEAFF.

The chain combines TRBV11-1 with TRBJ2-1; 10 bases are a match to TRBD1. Germline-derived CDR1 and CDR2 are SGHAT and FQDESV (reference sequence). The junction had 12 bases not matched to a gene; V was cut back by 4 bases and J by 3 bases. This CDR3 contains 18 residues. The CDR3 DNA sequence: TGTGCCAGCAGCTCCCTCCTTAGCTGGACAGGGGGCTACAATGAGCAGTTCTTC. This sequence encodes CASSSLLSWTGGYNEQFF.

The genes are TRBV7-8 and TRBJ1-1; D gene unclear. From germline, CDR1 is SGHVS and CDR2 FQNEAQ. The CDR3 sequence is 11 residues long. The V and J ends lost 5 bases and 3 bases respectively, with 4 bases between them. The CDR3 loop reads CASSRDTEAFF. The CDR3 DNA follows: TGTGCCAGCAGCCGCGACACTGAAGCTTTCTTT.

This clone was recorded only once. The V gene is TRBV2, the J gene TRBJ1-5, with 7 bases matching TRBD1. This CDR3 is 14 amino acids long. Trimming cost V 7 bases and J 4 bases; bases outside gene matches: 7. The V gene's germline CDR1 is SNHLY and CDR2 FYNNEI. The CDR3 is CASNPTGWNQPQHF. The CDR3 DNA reads as TGTGCCAGCAATCCGACAGGGTGGAATCAGCCCCAGCATTTT.

CDR3 DNA: TGTGCCTTCTCGGTCGGGAGCGTGAGGGAGACCCAGTACTTC. This translates into CAFSVGSVRETQYF. This chain uses TRBV30 with TRBJ2-5; D might be TRBD2 (6 bases). There are 14 residues in the CDR3. V was clipped by 7 bases and J by 5 bases, with 20 bases between them. The germline V gene has CDR1 GTSNPN and CDR2 SVGIG (reference sequence).

This clone has only a few counts. The rearrangement links TRBV9 to TRBJ2-5; 7 bases match TRBD2. From germline, CDR1 is SGDLS and CDR2 YYNGEE. The CDR3 totals 15 residues. Trimming removed 0 bases from V and 4 bases from J; junction bases left unmatched: 6. The CDR3 region has the DNA TGTGCCAGCAGCGTAGGCGGGGGAAATGGAGAGACCCAGTACTTC. Amino acid sequence: CASSVGGGNGETQYF.

The chain uses TRBV19 and TRBJ2-3, with a possible D match to TRBD1 (7 bases). The germline CDR1 and CDR2 sequences are LNHDA and SQIVND (reference sequence). The CDR3 loop spans 16 amino acids. The germline V and J ends were trimmed by 4 bases and 2 bases, with 16 bases remaining between them. CDR3 sequence: CASSTRGTANTDTQYF. The CDR3 nucleotides are TGTGCCAGTAGTACCCGGGGGACAGCAAACACAGATACGCAGTATTTT.

This clone is a singleton in its sample. This chain connects TRBV5-1 to TRBJ2-2; 8 positions agree with TRBD1. Germline trimming cut 2 bases from V and 6 bases from J; bases unmatched to any gene: 12. The CDR3 has 17 amino acids. The germline V gene encodes CDR1 SGHRS and CDR2 YFSETQ. DNA of the CDR3: TGCGCCAGCAGCTTCCTGGAGCAGGGGGCGTTTGCCGGGGAGCTGTTTTTT. Translating gives CASSFLEQGAFAGELFF.

This clone occurred a few times. This chain connects TRBV27 to TRBJ1-5; D is ambiguous. Germline CDR1 MNHEY, CDR2 SMNVEV (reference sequence). The CDR3 sequence is 15 residues long. V lost 6 bases and J lost 0, with 12 bases in between. This chain's CDR3 is CASSHFRDSNQPQHF. For the CDR3, the DNA is TGTGCCAGCAGCCATTTCCGGGATAGCAATCAGCCCCAGCATTTT.

The chain has TRBV6-5 and TRBJ1-4, with 7 bases matching TRBD1. This CDR3 is built from 13 residues. Germline V gene lookup returns CDR1 MNHEY and CDR2 SVGAGI. J gave up 7 bases and V 2 bases, and 1 base lay outside the gene matches. CDR3 sequence: CASSYGTVEKLFF. As DNA, the CDR3 is TGTGCCAGCAGTTACGGGACAGTTGAAAAACTGTTTTTT.

The CDR3 sequence: CASSLAGTSDGDEQYF. The CDR3 DNA follows: TGTGCCAGCAGCTTGGCCGGGACTAGCGACGGAGACGAGCAGTACTTC. This chain links TRBV5-8 with TRBJ2-7, with TRBD2 matching over 10 bases. The CDR3 runs 16 residues. Germline V gene data show CDR1 as SGHTS and CDR2 as YDEGEE. The ends lost 0 bases at V and 5 bases at J; junction bases unmatched: 8.

The chain employs TRBV6-1 and TRBJ2-7, with D perhaps TRBD1 (5 bases). This CDR3 is built from 12 residues. The germline V and J ends were trimmed by 9 bases and 2 bases, with 11 bases remaining between them. The germline V gene has CDR1 MNHNS and CDR2 SASEGT. In DNA, the CDR3 is TGTGCCAGTAGGACAACAGCCTACGAGCAGTACTTC. It yields the protein CASRTTAYEQYF.